The clone carrying this T cell receptor (beta chain) was counted many times. Its antigen is undetermined. The germline V gene has CDR1 SGHRS and CDR2 YFSETQ. Trimming removed 0 bases from V and 1 base from J, with 4 bases in between. The CDR3 is 13 amino acids. These data originate in a study of neurological immune-mediated disorders. TCRdb ran MiXCR on the 5' RACE reads and lists one entry per CDR3 protein. The sample records 100,000 or so distinct CDR3 sequences, around 3.3% being singletons. Whole-study results and caveats: There were no CDR3 amino acid sequences shared by expanded clones across subjects, a result suggesting private repertoires in all groups. Phylogenetic analysis grouped 18 of 34 multiple sclerosis patients' repertoires together, suggesting a possible repertoire signature.

PBMCs stored at -80 C, 2 million in total, were the source of the unsorted libraries. Source material: PBMCs. The clonotype originates from a woman under 30 with multiple sclerosis. The V and J genes are TRBV5-1 and TRBJ1-2; D not resolved. DNA for the CDR3: TGCGCCAGCAGCTTGGGGAGTAACTATGGCTACACCTTC. This sequence encodes CASSLGSNYGYTF. Full variable domain (remainder filled in from reference TRBV5-1 and TRBJ1-2): KAGVTQTPRYLIKTRGQQVTLSCSPISGHRSVSWYQQTPGQGLQFLFEYFSETQRNKGNFPGRFSGRQFSNSRSEMNVSTLELGDSALYLCASSLGSNYGYTFGSGTRLTVV.